This TCR beta chain was sequenced during a study of blood T cells in healthy people across ages. Study at large: Template switching picked up about one barcoded beta molecule for each two T cells.

Study-wide results and caveats: More naive CD4+ cells and higher diversity were found in long-lived than in aged donors.

This CDR3 spans 17 amino acids. Germline V CDR1 and CDR2: MGHRA, YSYEKL. V shed 4 bases, J shed 5 bases, and the junction held 13 bases outside the gene matches. Then a second PCR, running roughly 7 to 12 cycles, was carried out with a sample-barcoded 5' primer and a J-beta primer mix. TCRdb ran MiXCR on the 5' RACE reads and lists one entry per CDR3 protein. The table includes 1.5 million to 2 million distinct CDR3 sequences, about 30% detected once. Details on this clonotype: No antigen is known for it.

Sequenced: blood. This chain uses TRBV4-1 with TRBJ2-5, with 10 bases matching TRBD2. This TCR was recovered from a woman under 40 in good health. The CDR3 protein is CASSPRGTAGGSETQYF. For the CDR3, the DNA is TGCGCCAGCAGCCCAAGGGGTACAGCGGGGGGGAGTGAGACCCAGTACTTC.